The 24 T cell receptor beta chains below were found in one sample sequenced in a study of graft-versus-host responses after intestinal transplantation. These receptors have no identified antigens. TCRdb's table, derived via immunoSEQ multiplex PCR, lists solely in-frame clones and lacks some. The data contain about 86,000 clones, roughly 90% of them singletons. The material sequenced was unstimulated CD4+ T cells sorted from spleen or lymph node cells, taken before transplant. The receptors come from a human donor who was the organ donor for an intestinal transplant.

The V call is TRBV11-2, the J call TRBJ2-7, with 9 bases aligning to TRBD1. V was pared by 6 bases and J by 6 bases, with 12 bases of the junction left unmatched. This CDR3 has 15 residues. CDR1 and CDR2 (germline): SGHAT, FQNNGV. The CDR3 DNA is TGTGCCAGCAGAAGTCTCCGGGACAGGGCTGTCGAGCAGTACTTC. Its translation is CASRSLRDRAVEQYF.

As regards this clone: An end of the junction differs from the germline gene, which may be a read error. This chain joins TRBV6-4 and TRBJ2-7, with 7 nucleotides matching TRBD2. Germline V gene data show CDR1 as MRHNA and CDR2 as SNTAGT. The CDR3 is 11 residues long. This CDR3 is CASPPAGVGGF. In nucleotides, the CDR3 is TGTGCCAGCCCCCCTGCGGGGGTGGGAGGCTTC.

The chain joins TRBV5-4 to TRBJ2-2, with 7 bases matching TRBD2. The CDR3 extends over 16 amino acids. Germline V gene lookup returns CDR1 SGHNT and CDR2 YYREEE (reference sequence). V gave up 0 bases and J gave up 3 bases; unmatched junction bases: 5. The CDR3 DNA reads as TGTGCCAGCAGCTTGGGTTCTAGCGGATACACCGGGGAGCTGTTTTTT. This codes for CASSLGSSGYTGELFF. The whole variable domain, filled in from reference TRBV5-4 and TRBJ2-2, reads ETGVTQSPTHLIKTRGQQVTLRCSSQSGHNTVSWYQQALGQGPQFIFQYYREEENGRGNFPPRFSGLQFPNYSSELNVNALELDDSALYLCASSLGSSGYTGELFFGEGSRLTVL.

This chain joins TRBV29-1 and TRBJ2-4, with D possibly being TRBD1 (5 bases). This CDR3 comprises 15 residues. V lost 6 bases to trimming and J lost 0 bases, with 15 bases between them. In germline, CDR1 is SQVTM, CDR2 ANQGSEA. For the CDR3, the DNA is TGCAGCGTGTCCTCAGGGTCCATAGCCAAAAACATTCAGTACTTC. Its protein is CSVSSGSIAKNIQYF.

The gene calls are TRBV6-5 and TRBJ2-7; TRBD1 matches at 11 bases. The length of the CDR3 is 14 residues. The germline gives CDR1 MNHEY, CDR2 SVGAGI. Trimming at V came to 6 bases and at J to 5 bases, leaving 6 bases not matched to a gene. DNA of the CDR3: TGTGCCAGCAGCCCCGGGACAGGGGGTCACGAGCAGTACTTC. This translates into CASSPGTGGHEQYF.

The chain has TRBV6-6 and TRBJ2-1; D remains unclear. Deletions cut 7 bases from V and 9 bases from J, with 16 bases between. The CDR3 has 13 amino acids. Germline CDR1 is MNHNY and CDR2 is SVGAGI (reference sequence). CDR3 loop: CASINTVGPEQFF. The CDR3 DNA reads as TGTGCCAGCATCAATACAGTGGGTCCTGAGCAGTTCTTC.

This chain links TRBV28 with TRBJ2-2; 9 bases agree with TRBD1. With 2 bases clipped from V and 6 bases from J, the junction kept 10 bases outside the gene matches. The CDR3 totals 17 residues. Germline V gene lookup returns CDR1 MDHEN and CDR2 SYDVKM. DNA for the CDR3: TGTGCCAGCAGTTTAGCCGGGACAGGGTTCGGATCCGGGGAGCTGTTTTTT. It specifies CASSLAGTGFGSGELFF. Full variable domain (missing parts from reference TRBV28 and TRBJ2-2): DVKVTQSSRYLVKRTGEKVFLECVQDMDHENMFWYRQDPGLGLRLIYFSYDVKMKEKGDIPEGYSVSREKKERFSLILESASTNQTSMYLCASSLAGTGFGSGELFFGEGSRLTVL.

The chain is built from TRBV5-1 and TRBJ2-1; tentative D call: TRBD2 (7 bases). The CDR3 consists of 16 residues. Trimming pared 0 bases from V and 3 bases from J, leaving 13 bases between. Per germline, CDR1 SGHRS and CDR2 YFSETQ. CDR3 sequence: CASSLGSGGFYNEQFF. The CDR3 nucleotides read TGCGCCAGCAGCTTGGGTTCGGGGGGCTTCTACAATGAGCAGTTCTTC. Complete variable domain (other parts from reference TRBV5-1 and TRBJ2-1): KAGVTQTPRYLIKTRGQQVTLSCSPISGHRSVSWYQQTPGQGLQFLFEYFSETQRNKGNFPGRFSGRQFSNSRSEMNVSTLELGDSALYLCASSLGSGGFYNEQFFGPGTRLTVL.

The chain couples TRBV6-1 to TRBJ2-5; TRBD2 agrees at 8 bases. With V trimmed by 3 bases and J by 4 bases, 4 bases remained unmatched. Germline values: CDR1 MNHNS, CDR2 SASEGT. The CDR3 length is 14 residues. The CDR3 DNA is TGTGCCAGCAGTGACCCGCGGGGGGCAGAGACCCAGTACTTC. Protein sequence: CASSDPRGAETQYF.

The CDR3 sequence: CASSNGQRIYGYTF. Here the CDR3 DNA reads TGTGCCAGTAGTAACGGACAGAGAATCTATGGCTACACCTTC. This rearrangement joins TRBV19 to TRBJ1-2; D possibly corresponds to TRBD1 (6 bases). From germline, CDR1 is LNHDA and CDR2 SQIVND (reference sequence). V lost 4 bases and J lost 4, with 13 bases in between. The CDR3 loop spans 14 amino acids.

The chain recombines TRBV9 with TRBJ2-1; 7 bases are a match to TRBD2. Per germline, CDR1 SGDLS and CDR2 YYNGEE. The CDR3 covers 13 residues. J gave up 4 bases and V 2 bases, and 0 bases lay outside the gene matches. The CDR3 DNA reads TGTGCCAGCAGCGTTAGCGGGTACAATGAGCAGTTCTTC. This translates into CASSVSGYNEQFF. The variable domain in full, with the rest retrieved from reference TRBV9 and TRBJ2-1, is DSGVTQTPKHLITATGQRVTLRCSPRSGDLSVYWYQQSLDQGLQFLIQYYNGEERAKGNILERFSAQQFPDLHSELNLSSLELGDSALYFCASSVSGYNEQFFGPGTRLTVL.

This rearrangement joins TRBV19 to TRBJ2-1; a possible D gene is TRBD1 (6 bases). V lost 3 bases to trimming and J lost 7 bases, with 13 bases between them. CDR1 LNHDA and CDR2 SQIVND come from the germline V gene (reference sequence). This CDR3 comprises 14 residues. CDR3 coding DNA: TGTGCCAGTAGTATGGGGGCCGGGGTTAATGAGCAGTTCTTC. As protein: CASSMGAGVNEQFF. Looking up the rest from reference TRBV19 and TRBJ2-1 gives the full variable domain: DGGITQSPKYLFRKEGQNVTLSCEQNLNHDAMYWYRQDPGQGLRLIYYSQIVNDFQKGDIAEGYSVSREKKESFPLTVTSAQKNPTAFYLCASSMGAGVNEQFFGPGTRLTVL.

The V call is TRBV7-9, the J call TRBJ2-5; TRBD2 agrees at 7 bases. The CDR3 consists of 13 residues. The V segment lost 5 bases and the J segment 5 bases; nucleotides outside the gene matches: 5. The V gene's germline CDR1 is SEHNR and CDR2 FQNEAQ (reference sequence). CDR3 bases: TGTGCCAGCAGCCTCGGACTAGTTGAGACCCAGTACTTC. Protein: CASSLGLVETQYF.

The chain is built from TRBV27 and TRBJ1-4; a weak D match, TRBD1 (6 bases). The V and J ends lost 5 bases and 5 bases respectively, with 15 bases between them. There are 15 residues in the CDR3. CDR1 and CDR2 (germline): MNHEY, SMNVEV (reference sequence). CDR3 residues: CASSVTGSGNEKLFF. DNA for the CDR3: TGTGCCAGCAGTGTAACAGGGAGTGGGAATGAAAAACTGTTTTTT.

This clone was counted only a few times. This chain links TRBV6-5 with TRBJ2-1; possibly TRBD2 for D (5 bases). The V and J ends lost 6 bases and 8 bases respectively, with 11 bases between them. The CDR3 sequence is 12 residues long. CDR1 is MNHEY, CDR2 SVGAGI, per germline. CDR3 loop: CASSRIGDEQFF. In DNA, the CDR3 is TGTGCCAGCAGCCGAATCGGGGATGAGCAGTTCTTC.

The chain is built from TRBV18 and TRBJ1-2, with D uncertain. The ends were cut back, 3 bases at V and 6 bases at J, with 11 bases in the middle. Germline CDR1 KGHSH, CDR2 LQKENI. CDR3 length: 13 amino acids. The CDR3 here is CASSPRGEDGYTF. CDR3 DNA: TGTGCCAGCTCACCTCGCGGGGAAGATGGCTACACCTTC. The whole variable domain, filled in from reference TRBV18 and TRBJ1-2, reads NAGVMQNPRHLVRRRGQEARLRCSPMKGHSHVYWYRQLPEEGLKFMVYLQKENIIDESGMPKERFSAEFPKEGPSILRIQQVVRGDSAAYFCASSPRGEDGYTFGSGTRLTVV.

This clone was counted once. The chain couples TRBV7-9 to TRBJ1-1, with TRBD1 identical over 7 bases. V was clipped by 5 bases and J by 1 base; unmatched bases: 4. The CDR3 is 14 amino acids. Germline-derived CDR1 and CDR2 are SEHNR and FQNEAQ (reference sequence). The CDR3 DNA reads TGTGCCAGCAGCCTGGACAGGACGAACACTGAAGCTTTCTTT. Protein sequence: CASSLDRTNTEAFF.

The J gene is TRBJ1-3, the V gene TRBV5-6, with D possibly matching TRBD1 (5 bases). The CDR3 sequence is 16 residues long. From germline, CDR1 is SGHDT and CDR2 YYEEEE. V lost 0 bases and J lost 4, with 14 bases in between. This CDR3 reads CASSLDLLGPGNTIYF. The CDR3 DNA reads TGTGCCAGCAGCTTGGATCTTTTGGGGCCCGGAAACACCATATATTTT.

This chain connects TRBV5-1 to TRBJ2-5, with a weak D call TRBD2 (6 bases). Germline CDR1 is SGHRS and CDR2 is YFSETQ. The CDR3 loop spans 13 amino acids. V was shortened by 8 bases and J by 5 bases, with 16 bases between the two germline ends. The CDR3, as DNA: TGCGCCAGTACGGGACTCCCCGTGGAGACCCAGTACTTC. Protein product: CASTGLPVETQYF.

The V call is TRBV7-9, the J call TRBJ1-1; D perhaps matches TRBD1 (6 bases). This CDR3 region has 15 residues. The V and J ends lost 4 bases and 1 base respectively, with 13 bases between them. CDR1 is SEHNR, CDR2 FQNEAQ, per germline (reference sequence). The CDR3 nucleotides read TGTGCCAGCAGCTCTGGGACAACTGGGAACACTGAAGCTTTCTTT. Its protein is CASSSGTTGNTEAFF.

The chain combines TRBV7-3 with TRBJ2-5, with TRBD2 matching over 9 bases. V was pared by 3 bases and J by 7 bases, with 3 bases of the junction left unmatched. Looked up from germline, CDR1 is SGHTA and CDR2 is FQGTGA. This CDR3 is built from 13 residues. The CDR3 is CASSFGREGTQYF. CDR3 in DNA: TGTGCCAGCAGCTTCGGGCGGGAGGGGACCCAGTACTTC.

The chain has TRBV10-3 and TRBJ2-2, with D tentatively TRBD2 (5 bases). The germline gives CDR1 ENHRY, CDR2 SYGVKD. This CDR3 region has 15 residues. V lost 0 bases and J lost 6, with 11 bases in between. The DNA of the CDR3 is TGTGCCATCAGTGAGTCGTTTGCGAGGGCCGGGGAGCTGTTTTTT. Its protein product is CAISESFARAGELFF.

Points on this clone: This sample includes further DNA sequences coding for the same CDR3. The chain combines TRBV6-1 with TRBJ2-3; D ambiguous. Trimming pared 1 base from V and 0 bases from J, leaving 8 bases between. CDR1 and CDR2 from the germline V gene are MNHNS and SASEGT. The length of the CDR3 is 15 residues. The CDR3 nucleotides are TGTGCCAGCAGTGAAGTAGCCGAAAGCACAGATACGCAGTATTTT. Protein product: CASSEVAESTDTQYF.

The chain joins TRBV11-2 to TRBJ2-1; maybe TRBD2 (6 bases). Germline CDR1 reads SGHAT; CDR2 reads FQNNGV. Trimming shortened V by 5 bases and J by 4 bases, and 9 bases separated the two germline ends. The CDR3 loop spans 13 amino acids. The CDR3 nucleotides read TGTGCCAGCAGCGGGGGGACTTACAATGAGCAGTTCTTC. Translation: CASSGGTYNEQFF. The full variable domain, its missing parts supplied by reference TRBV11-2 and TRBJ2-1, is EAGVAQSPRYKIIEKRQSVAFWCNPISGHATLYWYQQILGQGPKLLIQFQNNGVVDDSQLPKDRFSAERLKGVDSTLKIQPAKLEDSAVYLCASSGGTYNEQFFGPGTRLTVL.